This T cell receptor (beta chain) stems from a study of post-analysis software for immune sequencing data. Study overall: Patients with relapsing-remitting, secondary progressive and progressive-relapsing multiple sclerosis courses were all represented.

Incorporated into the TCR beta cDNA libraries were unique molecular identifiers, which served to reduce PCR and sequencing biases. Between about 1 and 11 million T cells gave rise to a few hundred thousand cDNA molecules. TCRdb recomputed calls from the PCR reads with MiXCR, one row per CDR3 protein. This table has approximately 260,000 distinct CDR3 sequences, 30% to 45% appearing once. Overall study findings and caveats: Diversity measured as normalized Chao1 was significantly lower in multiple sclerosis patients than in controls. Samples made in the same batch grouped tightly together by F measure. Five or six TRBV segments (TRBV5-6, TRBV5-1 and TRBV20-1 among them) occurred more frequently in patients than in controls.

This clonotype turned up a few times. Its matching antigen is unknown. The CDR3 length is 15 residues. CDR1 and CDR2 from the germline V gene are SNHLY and FYNNEI. V gave up 1 base and J gave up 2 bases; unmatched junction bases: 4. This sequence was found in a girl between 10 and 17 years old with multiple sclerosis. Sample: blood. The chain combines TRBV2 with TRBJ1-1; 7 positions agree with TRBD1. The chain's CDR3 is CASSEETGVNTEAFF. The CDR3 coding sequence is TGTGCCAGCAGTGAAGAAACAGGGGTCAACACTGAAGCTTTCTTT.